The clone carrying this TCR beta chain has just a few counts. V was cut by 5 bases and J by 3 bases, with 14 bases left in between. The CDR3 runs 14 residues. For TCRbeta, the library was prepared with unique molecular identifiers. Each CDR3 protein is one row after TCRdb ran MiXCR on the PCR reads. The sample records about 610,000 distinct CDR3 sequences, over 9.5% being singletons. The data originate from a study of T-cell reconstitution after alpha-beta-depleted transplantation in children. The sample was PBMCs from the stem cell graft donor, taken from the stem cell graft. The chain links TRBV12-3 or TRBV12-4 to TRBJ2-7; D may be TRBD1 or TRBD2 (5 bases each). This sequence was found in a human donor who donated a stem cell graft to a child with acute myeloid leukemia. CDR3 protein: CASSPRGELYEQYF. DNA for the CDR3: TGTGCCAGCAGTCCCAGAGGGGAGCTCTACGAGCAGTACTTC.